Sequencing of this TCR beta chain was carried out in a study of cytomegalovirus exposure and HLA in healthy donors. Study-wide background: Earlier results showed 120 million or so unique TCR beta sequences derived from 150 million to 200 million T cells.

Researchers ran the PCR with 60 Vbeta and 13 Jbeta primers. TCRdb's copy holds only in-frame clones and misses some; the assay was immunoSEQ multiplex PCR. The table has 150,000 to 200,000 clones, 75% to 85% seen once. A word on this clone: Its antigen is undetermined.

Study-wide results and limits: Later analysis identified 16,951 TCR beta sequences associated with HLA alleles, using a false discovery rate threshold of 0.05. As a later analysis showed, several of the most significant clusters appeared to be linked to common viral pathogens. Follow-up analysis later connected one missense variant in DCLRE1C with trimming of TCR beta V- and J-genes.

V lost 4 bases and J lost 2; bases outside the gene matches: 6. This CDR3 has 17 amino acids. Germline V gene data show CDR1 as LGHNA and CDR2 as YNFKEQ. The chain couples TRBV4-2 to TRBJ1-5, with 12 bases that match TRBD1. Sequencing was carried out using PBMCs. This TCR was sampled from a male donor in good health and CMV-seropositive. CDR3 sequence reads: CASSPLGTGGGNQPQHF. DNA for the CDR3: TGTGCCAGCAGCCCGTTAGGGACAGGGGGCGGCAATCAGCCCCAGCATTTT.